These 16 T cell receptor beta chains originate from one sample sequenced in a study of shared T cell receptors in the human thymus. Generated by immunoSEQ multiplex PCR, the TCRdb table keeps only in-frame clones and is missing some. This sample has approximately 730,000 clones, with 80% to 90% found just once. The same sample was also used in a study of human thymus T cells.

The material sequenced was thymocytes. The receptors come from a girl younger than two with a congenital heart defect.

The chain couples TRBV29-1 to TRBJ1-1, with no clear D. V was cut by 6 bases and J by 7 bases, with 21 bases left in between. Germline V gene sequence: CDR1 SQVTM, CDR2 ANQGSEA. There are 14 residues in the CDR3. CDR3 in DNA: TGCAGCGTGGACTGGTTGTCGTGGGGATTTGAAGCTTTCTTT. This codes for CSVDWLSWGFEAFF.

The J gene is TRBJ1-2, the V gene TRBV6-6, with a tentative D call TRBD1 (6 bases). CDR1 is MNHNY and CDR2 is SVGAGI in the germline V gene (reference sequence). With 5 bases removed from V and 4 bases from J, the gap between germline ends came to 17 bases. There are 15 residues in the CDR3. CDR3 loop: CASSPPGGWVYGYTF. The CDR3 DNA reads TGTGCCAGCAGTCCCCCGGGGGGCTGGGTCTATGGCTACACCTTC.

The chain is built from TRBV10-3 and TRBJ2-7, with 7 positions matching TRBD1. The CDR3 runs 15 residues. V shed 2 bases, J shed 4 bases, and the junction held 8 bases outside the gene matches. Germline CDR1 is ENHRY and CDR2 is SYGVKD. In DNA, the CDR3 is TGTGCCATCAGTGAGGGGTCAGGGGGTGGGTACGAGCAGTACTTC. Protein sequence: CAISEGSGGGYEQYF.

This chain joins TRBV4-3 and TRBJ1-2; D gene uncertain. The CDR3 extends over 11 amino acids. Per the germline V gene, CDR1 is LGHNA and CDR2 is YSLEER. The V end lost 9 bases, the J end lost 4 bases, and 9 bases lay between the germline ends. The CDR3 bases are TGCGCCAGTAGTGATGGCTATGGCTACACCTTC. This translates into CASSDGYGYTF.

This chain joins TRBV5-1 and TRBJ1-4; D unresolved. Trimming removed 1 base at V and 8 bases at J, with 15 bases between. The CDR3 spans 15 residues. Germline V gene sequence: CDR1 SGHRS, CDR2 YFSETQ. CDR3 loop: CASSLREAVGEKLFF. CDR3 DNA sequence: TGCGCCAGCAGCTTGCGGGAGGCGGTTGGAGAAAAACTGTTTTTT.

In DNA, the CDR3 is TGCGCCAGCAGCCCCAAGAGGGACAGGGAGGTTCCCCCGACCGGGGAGCTGTTTTTT. Protein: CASSPKRDREVPPTGELFF. This chain joins TRBV4-3 and TRBJ2-2; 9 positions match TRBD1. The CDR3 has 19 amino acids. Germline CDR1 reads LGHNA; CDR2 reads YSLEER. The V segment lost 4 bases and the J segment 5 bases; nucleotides outside the gene matches: 17.

The rearrangement uses TRBV25-1 and TRBJ1-2; D is unclear. Per germline, CDR1 MGHDK and CDR2 SYGVNS. The CDR3 spans 12 residues. V lost 4 bases to trimming and J lost 3 bases, with 6 bases between them. CDR3 sequence (DNA): TGTGCCAGCAGTGGAGACTACTATGGCTACACCTTC. This gives the protein CASSGDYYGYTF.

The J gene is TRBJ2-4, the V gene TRBV6-6, with 8 positions matching TRBD1. This CDR3 has 13 residues. CDR1 and CDR2 (germline): MNHNY, SVGAGI (reference sequence). Unmatched junction bases numbered 4, after V lost 5 bases and J lost 7 bases. The CDR3 sequence is CASSDQGANIQYF. The CDR3 region has the DNA TGTGCCAGCAGTGACCAGGGGGCCAACATTCAGTACTTC.

The chain combines TRBV7-6 with TRBJ1-2; 7 positions match TRBD1. Germline V gives CDR1 SGHVS, CDR2 FNYEAQ. With V trimmed by 5 bases and J by 3 bases, 12 bases remained unmatched. The CDR3 is made up of 16 amino acids. The CDR3 sequence is CASSPQATGTDYGYTF. CDR3 coding DNA: TGTGCCAGCAGCCCACAGGCCACCGGGACAGACTATGGCTACACCTTC.

This sequence joins TRBV30 and TRBJ2-5; no clear D gene. The germline V and J ends were trimmed by 3 bases and 2 bases, with 16 bases remaining between them. The CDR3 loop spans 15 amino acids. Germline assignment: CDR1 GTSNPN and CDR2 SVGIG (reference sequence). CDR3 coding DNA: TGTGCCTGGAGCCACCCTCCAGGTCCGCAAGAGACCCAGTACTTC. Its translation is CAWSHPPGPQETQYF.

This chain connects TRBV19 to TRBJ1-6; weak D call: TRBD1 (5 bases). V was clipped by 4 bases and J by 7 bases, with 11 bases between them. This CDR3 is 14 amino acids long. The germline gives CDR1 LNHDA, CDR2 SQIVND (reference sequence). The CDR3, as DNA: TGTGCCAGTAGTAGACGGCGGGGGAATTCACCCCTCCACTTT. Amino acid sequence: CASSRRRGNSPLHF.

The chain employs TRBV4-1 and TRBJ2-3; 11 bases line up with TRBD2. This CDR3 has 15 residues. The V gene end was trimmed by 6 bases and the J gene end by 1 base; junction bases not matched to a gene: 3. Germline V gives CDR1 MGHRA, CDR2 YSYEKL. Here the CDR3 DNA reads TGCGCCAGCAGTAGCGGGAGGGGGCGCACAGATACGCAGTATTTT. Translated: CASSSGRGRTDTQYF.

This chain links TRBV28 with TRBJ1-5, with 7 bases that match TRBD1. CDR1 and CDR2 from the germline V gene are MDHEN and SYDVKM. The length of the CDR3 is 10 residues. V trimming: 8 bases; J trimming: 14 bases; junction bases outside the gene matches: 6. The CDR3 here is CASGTGTEHF. CDR3 in DNA: TGTGCCAGCGGAACCGGGACAGAGCATTTT. The full variable domain, completed using reference TRBV28 and TRBJ1-5, is DVKVTQSSRYLVKRTGEKVFLECVQDMDHENMFWYRQDPGLGLRLIYFSYDVKMKEKGDIPEGYSVSREKKERFSLILESASTNQTSMYLCASGTGTEHFGDGTRLSIL.

The chain has TRBV5-6 and TRBJ2-1; 8 positions match TRBD2. The germline gives CDR1 SGHDT, CDR2 YYEEEE. This CDR3 contains 15 residues. Germline trimming cut 4 bases from V and 6 bases from J; bases unmatched to any gene: 9. The CDR3 sequence: CASSQRAGGINEQFF. DNA of the CDR3: TGTGCCAGCAGCCAGAGGGCGGGGGGAATCAATGAGCAGTTCTTC.

Written as DNA, the CDR3 is TGTGCCAGCAGGCGGACTAGCTGGGGTCGGGAGACCCAGTACTTC. This sequence encodes CASRRTSWGRETQYF. The chain combines TRBV2 with TRBJ2-5; 8 bases align to TRBD2. CDR1 is SNHLY and CDR2 is FYNNEI in the germline V gene. J gave up 5 bases and V 6 bases, and 11 bases lay outside the gene matches. The CDR3 runs to 15 residues.

The rearrangement uses TRBV9 and TRBJ2-1; TRBD2 matches 14 bases. This CDR3 contains 20 residues. Trimming took 1 base from V and 1 from J; bases not matched to a gene: 10. Germline-derived CDR1 and CDR2 are SGDLS and YYNGEE. Written as DNA, the CDR3 is TGTGCCAGCAGCGTATCTTCGACTAGCGGGGGGGCCGGATCCTACAATGAGCAGTTCTTC. Translated, it gives CASSVSSTSGGAGSYNEQFF.